Listed below are T cell receptor beta chains from one sample, sequenced in a study of blood T cells in healthy people across ages. TCRdb re-derived calls from the 5' RACE reads in MiXCR, one entry per CDR3 protein. The sample lists approximately 830,000 distinct CDR3 sequences; 62% were seen once. Sequencing was performed on blood. Receptor source: a man aged 30-40 years in good health. Each CDR3 is given without its conserved first and last residue. D genes are given only for firm matches.

V	D	CDR3
TRBV20-1	TRBD2	SASKLAGYNEQF
TRBV20-1	-	SARDGQGSYNEQF
TRBV7-9	TRBD2	ASSLALASGGAANEQY
TRBV7-2	TRBD1	ASSLGLDRDYGQY
TRBV6-6	-	ASSEGAGEQY
TRBV20-1	-	SAMDDTDTQY
TRBV2	-	ATQVTGGHGYT
TRBV20-1	TRBD1	SAKPGQDYGYT
TRBV5-1	-	ASSPEAGRNTQY
TRBV20-1	TRBD2	SASQGLAAADTQY
TRBV7-2	-	ASSRGRFGYEQY
TRBV4-1	TRBD2	ASNVVAGGTDTQY
TRBV12-3/TRBV12-4	TRBD2	ASRLGLAGGRAKNIQY
TRBV7-2	-	ASSLASATRVELYEQY